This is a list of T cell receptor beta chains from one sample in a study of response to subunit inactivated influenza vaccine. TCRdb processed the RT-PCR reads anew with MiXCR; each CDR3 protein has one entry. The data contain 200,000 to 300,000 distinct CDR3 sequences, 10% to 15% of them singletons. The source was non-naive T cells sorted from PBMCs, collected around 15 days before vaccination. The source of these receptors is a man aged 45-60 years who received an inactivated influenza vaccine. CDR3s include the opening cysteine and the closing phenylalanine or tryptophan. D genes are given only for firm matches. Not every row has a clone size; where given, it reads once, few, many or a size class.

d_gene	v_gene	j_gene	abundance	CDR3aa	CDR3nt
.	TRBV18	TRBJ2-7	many	CASSSRAYEQYF	TGTGCCAGCTCATCGAGAGCCTACGAGCAGTACTTC
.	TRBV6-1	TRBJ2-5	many	CASSDGGGTQETQYF	TGTGCCAGCAGTGACGGTGGGGGGACCCAAGAGACCCAGTACTTC
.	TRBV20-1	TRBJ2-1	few	CSAENPQGGRNEQFF	TGCAGTGCCGAAAACCCACAGGGAGGTAGGAATGAGCAGTTCTTC
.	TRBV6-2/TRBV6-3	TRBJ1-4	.	CASSGRREKLFF	TGTGCCAGCAGTGGGCGGAGGGAAAAACTGTTTTTT
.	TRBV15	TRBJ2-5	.	CATSTPIGETQYF	TGTGCCACCAGCACCCCGATCGGGGAGACCCAGTACTTC
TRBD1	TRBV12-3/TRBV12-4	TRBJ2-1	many	CASSFSDRGEQFF	TGTGCCAGCAGTTTTTCGGACAGGGGCGAGCAGTTCTTC
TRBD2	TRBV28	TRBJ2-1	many	CASREGGAYNEQFF	TGTGCCAGCCGGGAGGGGGGCGCCTACAATGAGCAGTTCTTC
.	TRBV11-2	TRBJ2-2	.	CASSFVLGADTGELFF	TGTGCCAGCAGCTTTGTATTAGGGGCGGACACCGGGGAGCTGTTTTTT
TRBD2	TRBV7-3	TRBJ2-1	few	CASSPRPLAGASEQFF	TGTGCCAGCAGCCCTAGACCTCTAGCGGGAGCGAGTGAGCAGTTCTTC
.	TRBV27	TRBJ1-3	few	CASSLSRGVGNTIYF	TGTGCCAGCAGTTTATCGCGGGGGGTTGGAAACACCATATATTTT
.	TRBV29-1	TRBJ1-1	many	CSAMTVNTEAFF	TGCAGCGCAATGACAGTGAACACTGAAGCTTTCTTT
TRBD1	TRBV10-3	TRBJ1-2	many	CAINSGGDYGYTF	TGTGCCATAAACTCAGGGGGCGACTATGGCTACACCTTC
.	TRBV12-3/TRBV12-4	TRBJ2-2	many	CASSPLRGGGGELFF	TGTGCCAGCAGTCCTTTGAGGGGGGGTGGCGGGGAGCTGTTTTTT
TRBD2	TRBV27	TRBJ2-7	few	CASSFLAGGQEQYF	TGTGCCAGCAGTTTCCTGGCGGGAGGGCAAGAGCAGTACTTC
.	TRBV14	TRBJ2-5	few	CASSFQPGGPETQYF	TGTGCCAGCAGCTTCCAACCCGGGGGACCAGAGACCCAGTACTTC
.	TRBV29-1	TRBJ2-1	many	CSVARQIYNEQFF	TGCAGCGTTGCCCGGCAGATATACAATGAGCAGTTCTTC
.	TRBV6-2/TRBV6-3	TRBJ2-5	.	CASSSGNDQETQYF	TGTGCCAGCAGTAGCGGTAATGATCAAGAGACCCAGTACTTC
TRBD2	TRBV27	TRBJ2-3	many	CASSLGISGTTDTQYF	TGTGCCAGCAGTTTAGGGATTAGCGGGACCACAGATACGCAGTATTTT
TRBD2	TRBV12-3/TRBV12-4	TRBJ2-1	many	CASSPLKAGASNNEQFF	TGTGCCAGCAGTCCCCTGAAGGCGGGAGCGTCCAACAATGAGCAGTTCTTC
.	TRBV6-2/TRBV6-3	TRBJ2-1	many	CASIHSYSYNEQFF	TGTGCCAGCATCCATAGTTATTCCTACAATGAGCAGTTCTTC
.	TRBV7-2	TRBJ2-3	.	CASCLTGVGDTQYF	TGTGCCAGTTGCCTAACGGGAGTTGGAGATACGCAGTATTTT
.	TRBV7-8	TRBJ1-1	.	CASSLSFPANTEAFF	TGTGCCAGCAGCTTAAGTTTCCCAGCCAACACTGAAGCTTTCTTT
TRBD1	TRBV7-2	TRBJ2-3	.	CASSRDRGYRTDTQYF	TGTGCCAGCAGCCGGGACAGGGGGTACCGCACAGATACGCAGTATTTT
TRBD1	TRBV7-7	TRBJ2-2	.	CASSLEGTGINPGELFF	TGTGCTAGCAGCTTAGAAGGGACAGGGATTAATCCCGGGGAGCTGTTTTTT
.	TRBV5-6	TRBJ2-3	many	CASSLTGRTDTQYF	TGTGCCAGCAGCTTGACCGGCCGCACAGATACGCAGTATTTT
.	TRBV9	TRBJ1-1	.	CASSVDPMNTEAFF	TGTGCCAGCAGCGTAGACCCTATGAACACTGAAGCTTTCTTT
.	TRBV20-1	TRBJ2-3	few	CSAPGPAIDTQYF	TGCAGTGCGCCCGGACCAGCGATCGATACGCAGTATTTT
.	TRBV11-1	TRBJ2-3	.	CASSPLGRGTDTQYF	TGTGCCAGCAGCCCGCTAGGGAGGGGGACAGATACGCAGTATTTT
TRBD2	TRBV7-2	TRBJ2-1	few	CASSLTSRAGEQFF	TGTGCCAGCAGCCTGACTAGCAGGGCCGGTGAGCAGTTCTTC
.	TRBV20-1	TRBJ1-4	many	CSAAGGASEKLFF	TGCAGTGCTGCAGGAGGGGCGAGTGAAAAACTGTTTTTT
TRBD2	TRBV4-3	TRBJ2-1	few	CASSQDLWSSGGAIYNEQFF	TGCGCCAGCAGCCAAGATCTATGGAGTAGCGGGGGGGCCATCTACAATGAGCAGTTCTTC
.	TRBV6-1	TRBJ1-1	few	CASSEGNMNTEAFF	TGTGCCAGCAGTGAGGGGAACATGAACACTGAAGCTTTCTTT
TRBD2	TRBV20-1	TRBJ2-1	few	CSARTGGPDNEQFF	TGCAGTGCTAGAACGGGGGGGCCTGACAATGAGCAGTTCTTC
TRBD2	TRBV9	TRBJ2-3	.	CASSVAPGGSRGDTQYF	TGTGCCAGCAGCGTAGCTCCGGGCGGGAGTCGAGGAGATACGCAGTATTTT
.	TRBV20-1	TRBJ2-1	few	CSAMRDGFLSPNEQFF	TGCAGTGCTATGAGGGACGGGTTCTTGTCCCCGAATGAGCAGTTCTTC
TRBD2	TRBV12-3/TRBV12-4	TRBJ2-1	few	CASTSVAGVRRNEQFF	TGTGCCAGCACCTCCGTAGCGGGAGTCAGACGCAATGAGCAGTTCTTC
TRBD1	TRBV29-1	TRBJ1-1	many	CSVVPGQGTEAFF	TGCAGCGTCGTCCCGGGACAGGGGACTGAAGCTTTCTTT
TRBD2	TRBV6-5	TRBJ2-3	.	CASSYITGGRGDTQYF	TGTGCCAGCAGTTACATTACGGGAGGGCGAGGAGATACGCAGTATTTT
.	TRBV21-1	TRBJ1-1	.	CASSMGSENTEAFF	TGTGCCAGCAGCATGGGGTCAGAAAACACTGAAGCTTTCTTT
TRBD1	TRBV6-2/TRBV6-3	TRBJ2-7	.	CARHPGGTGYYEQYF	TGTGCCAGGCATCCAGGCGGGACAGGGTACTACGAGCAGTACTTC
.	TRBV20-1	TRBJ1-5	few	CSAHGKGDQPQHF	TGCAGTGCTCACGGAAAGGGGGATCAGCCCCAGCATTTT